One and the same sample provided the 8 T cell receptor beta chains below, sequenced in a study of blood T cell repertoires in COVID-19. Produced via immunoSEQ multiplex PCR; TCRdb's table is partial and in-frame only. This repertoire shows over 120,000 clones, 78% found once; its top ten account for 6%. Sequenced sample: PBMCs or T cells enriched from blood (not recorded which). The receptors come from a woman in her forties or fifties who had recovered from COVID-19.

The rearrangement links TRBV2 to TRBJ1-6; 7 bases agree with TRBD1. Germline assignment: CDR1 SNHLY and CDR2 FYNNEI. With V trimmed by 6 bases and J by 15 bases, 14 bases remained unmatched. The CDR3 length is 14 residues. The DNA for the CDR3 is TGTGCCAGCAGCGCCACCCGGACAGGCCTCGGCCTCCACTTT. Translated: CASSATRTGLGLHF. The variable domain in full, with the rest retrieved from reference TRBV2 and TRBJ1-6, is EPEVTQTPSHQVTQMGQEVILRCVPISNHLYFYWYRQILGQKVEFLVSFYNNEISEKSEIFDDQFSVERPDGSNFTLKIRSTKLEDSAMYFCASSATRTGLGLHFGNGTRLTVT.

This clone was recorded a few times. The V call is TRBV12-3 or TRBV12-4, the J call TRBJ1-2; unclear D gene. The length of the CDR3 is 13 residues. V lost 6 bases and J lost 7, with 15 bases in between. The CDR3 region has the DNA TGTGCCAGCAGCAGGTCACAGAGAGCTGGCTACACCTTC. As protein: CASSRSQRAGYTF.

The rearrangement uses TRBV4-1 and TRBJ2-1; TRBD2 might be the D (6 bases). V was trimmed by 4 bases and J by 9 bases, leaving 13 bases between them. The germline CDR1 and CDR2 sequences are MGHRA and YSYEKL. The CDR3 spans 13 residues. The CDR3 DNA follows: TGCGCCAGCAGCCCGGGGGTCGAGGGTGAGCAGTTCTTC. Amino acids: CASSPGVEGEQFF.

The genes are TRBV7-2 and TRBJ1-6; TRBD1 agrees at 11 bases. CDR3 length: 15 residues. Germline CDR1 reads SGHTA; CDR2 reads FQGNSA. The V segment lost 5 bases and the J segment 9 bases; nucleotides outside the gene matches: 6. The CDR3 spells CASSNTGTGGSPLHF. The CDR3 DNA is TGTGCCAGCAGCAACACCGGGACAGGGGGTTCACCCCTCCACTTT.

The rearrangement joins TRBV2 to TRBJ1-1, with D perhaps TRBD1 (5 bases). The CDR3 sequence is 13 residues long. The germline V gene encodes CDR1 SNHLY and CDR2 FYNNEI. V lost 6 bases and J lost 0, with 8 bases in between. The CDR3 nucleotides read TGTGCCAGCAGCGCACAGGTGAACACTGAAGCTTTCTTT. This sequence encodes CASSAQVNTEAFF. The whole variable domain, filled in from reference TRBV2 and TRBJ1-1, reads EPEVTQTPSHQVTQMGQEVILRCVPISNHLYFYWYRQILGQKVEFLVSFYNNEISEKSEIFDDQFSVERPDGSNFTLKIRSTKLEDSAMYFCASSAQVNTEAFFGQGTRLTVV.

The V and J genes are TRBV28 and TRBJ1-1, with D possibly being TRBD1 (5 bases). V lost 7 bases to trimming and J lost 10 bases, with 19 bases between them. This CDR3 comprises 13 residues. The germline V gene encodes CDR1 MDHEN and CDR2 SYDVKM. CDR3 amino acids: CASTPSLGGAAFF. In nucleotides, the CDR3 is TGTGCCAGCACCCCCAGTCTGGGGGGAGCAGCTTTCTTT.

Regarding this clone: Other DNA sequences in the same sample also yield this CDR3. V usage is TRBV5-1 and J usage is TRBJ1-4; 7 nucleotides line up with TRBD1. The CDR3 has 14 residues. Germline-derived CDR1 and CDR2 are SGHRS and YFSETQ. The ends lost 0 bases at V and 7 bases at J; junction bases unmatched: 3. CDR3 nucleotides: TGCGCCAGCAGCTTGGGACAGGGTAGTGAAAAACTGTTTTTT. The encoded protein is CASSLGQGSEKLFF.

The chain is built from TRBV6-1 and TRBJ1-4, with a possible D match to TRBD1 (5 bases). Trimming removed 2 bases from V and 7 bases from J, with 14 bases in between. The CDR3 contains 15 residues. Germline CDR1 and CDR2: MNHNS and SASEGT. As DNA, the CDR3 is TGTGCCAGCAGTGAATGGAACAGGAAGAGTGAAAAACTGTTTTTT. Amino acids: CASSEWNRKSEKLFF.